Shown below are 8 T cell receptor beta chains from a single sample sequenced in a study of T cell responses to AZD1222 COVID-19 vaccine. Measured with immunoSEQ multiplex PCR; TCRdb has only the in-frame clones, and not every one. The sample carries roughly 120,000 clones, 88% recorded once. This specimen was peripheral blood, taken on day 0 of AZD1222 vaccination. The receptors were sampled from an adult in good health.

This clone was counted a few times. The V gene is TRBV7-9, the J gene TRBJ2-7; D is unresolved. CDR1 and CDR2 from the germline V gene are SEHNR and FQNEAQ (reference sequence). The CDR3 is made up of 12 amino acids. Trimming removed 1 base from V and 6 bases from J, with 7 bases in between. CDR3 nucleotides: TGTGCCAGCAGCTTAGGGTCGTCCGAGCAGTACTTC. It is translated as CASSLGSSEQYF. The full variable domain, rest sourced from reference TRBV7-9 and TRBJ2-7, is DTGVSQNPRHKITKRGQNVTFRCDPISEHNRLYWYRQTLGQGPEFLTYFQNEAQLEKSRLLSDRFSAERPKGSFSTLEIQRTEQGDSAMYLCASSLGSSEQYFGPGTRLTVT.

J is TRBJ1-5 and V is TRBV2, with TRBD1 matching 8 bases. The CDR3 length is 14 residues. The V gene end was trimmed by 6 bases and the J gene end by 2 bases; junction bases not matched to a gene: 3. Germline V gives CDR1 SNHLY, CDR2 FYNNEI. This CDR3 reads CASRMGQGNQPQHF. The CDR3 nucleotides are TGTGCCAGCAGAATGGGACAGGGCAATCAGCCCCAGCATTTT.

The rearrangement uses TRBV25-1 and TRBJ2-3; tentative D call: TRBD2 (7 bases). The V and J ends lost 4 bases and 6 bases respectively, with 14 bases between them. CDR3 size: 14 residues. Germline assignment: CDR1 MGHDK and CDR2 SYGVNS. The CDR3 loop reads CASSVWGGRDTQYF. CDR3 in DNA: TGTGCCAGCAGTGTATGGGGGGGCCGGGATACGCAGTATTTT.

This rearrangement joins TRBV28 to TRBJ2-5; TRBD1 agrees at 8 bases. V lost 3 bases, J lost 3 bases, and 9 bases stayed unmatched. The CDR3 extends over 16 amino acids. In germline, CDR1 is MDHEN, CDR2 SYDVKM. The CDR3 nucleotides are TGTGCCAGCAGTTTTGGGGCCTCGACAGGGGAAGAGACCCAGTACTTC. Residues: CASSFGASTGEETQYF.

This clone came up a few times. This chain links TRBV7-6 with TRBJ2-1, with 7 bases aligning to TRBD2. Trimming cost V 1 base and J 2 bases; bases outside gene matches: 2. The CDR3 loop spans 15 amino acids. Germline CDR1 reads SGHVS; CDR2 reads FNYEAQ. CDR3 residues: CASSLGLAAYNEQFF. As DNA, the CDR3 is TGTGCCAGCAGCTTAGGGCTAGCGGCCTACAATGAGCAGTTCTTC. Using reference TRBV7-6 and TRBJ2-1 for the parts outside the CDR3, the full variable domain is GAGVSQSPRYKVTKRGQDVALRCDPISGHVSLYWYRQALGQGPEFLTYFNYEAQQDKSGLPNDRFSAERPEGSISTLTIQRTEQRDSAMYRCASSLGLAAYNEQFFGPGTRLTVL.

V usage is TRBV21-1 and J usage is TRBJ1-4; TRBD1 reflects the table's D call only, with no check against the DNA. TRBV21-1 is a pseudogene. The CDR3 is 12 residues long. The CDR3 DNA reads TGTGCCAGCAGTGGACATAATGAAAAACTGTTTTTT. It codes for CASSGHNEKLFF.

The chain carries TRBV4-2 and TRBJ2-3; 9 positions match TRBD2. Germline V gene sequence: CDR1 LGHNA, CDR2 YNFKEQ. V trimming: 4 bases; J trimming: 4 bases; junction bases outside the gene matches: 6. The CDR3 is 15 amino acids. The CDR3 DNA follows: TGTGCCAGCAGCCCGTGGCGGGAGGGAGCAGATACGCAGTATTTT. Protein product: CASSPWREGADTQYF.

The chain uses TRBV27 and TRBJ2-7, with unresolved D. V was shortened by 3 bases and J by 2 bases, with 8 bases between the two germline ends. CDR3 length equals 13 residues. Per the germline V gene, CDR1 is MNHEY and CDR2 is SMNVEV (reference sequence). For the CDR3, the DNA is TGTGCCAGCAGTTTTAACGCCGCCTACGAGCAGTACTTC. As protein: CASSFNAAYEQYF.